This paragraph reports one TCR beta chain. The CDR3 is 16 residues long. Between the trimmed V and J ends, which lost 3 bases and 6 bases, there was a span of 21 bases. Germline-derived CDR1 and CDR2 are SGDLS and YYNGEE. This specimen comes from a study of cytomegalovirus exposure and HLA in healthy donors. PCR used 60 Vbeta primers and 13 Jbeta primers. Libraries were prepared by immunoSEQ multiplex PCR; TCRdb keeps only in-frame clonotypes and omits some of them. The table shows about 280,000 clones, with about 90% occurring only once. The chain links TRBV9 to TRBJ1-2; the D gene is possibly TRBD1 (5 bases). This clonotype was obtained from a woman aged 18-35 years in good health and CMV-seronegative. The sequencing sample was made of PBMCs. CDR3 residues: CASSASPGEGSHGYTF. Written as DNA, the CDR3 is TGTGCCAGCAGCGCATCCCCGGGGGAGGGATCTCATGGCTACACCTTC.